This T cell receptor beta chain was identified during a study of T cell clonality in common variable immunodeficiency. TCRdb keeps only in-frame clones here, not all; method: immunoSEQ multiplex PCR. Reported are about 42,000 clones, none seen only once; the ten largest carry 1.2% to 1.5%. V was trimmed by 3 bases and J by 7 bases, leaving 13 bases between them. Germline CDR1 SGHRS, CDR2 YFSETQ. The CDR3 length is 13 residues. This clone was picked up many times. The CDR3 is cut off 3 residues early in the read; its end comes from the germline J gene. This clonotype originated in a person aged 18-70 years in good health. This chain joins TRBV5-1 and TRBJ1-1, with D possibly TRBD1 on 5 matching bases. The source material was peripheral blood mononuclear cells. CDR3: CASSSTGSLEAFF. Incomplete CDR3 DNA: TGCGCCAGCAGCTCAACAGGATCCCTTGAA. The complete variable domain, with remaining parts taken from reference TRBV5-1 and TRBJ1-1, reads KAGVTQTPRYLIKTRGQQVTLSCSPISGHRSVSWYQQTPGQGLQFLFEYFSETQRNKGNFPGRFSGRQFSNSRSEMNVSTLELGDSALYLCASSSTGSLEAFFGQGTRLTVV.